These 9 T cell receptor beta chains were sequenced from one sample in a study of blood T cell repertoires in COVID-19. The table came from immunoSEQ multiplex PCR; TCRdb's copy has only in-frame clones and leaves some out. Among 100,000 to 120,000 clones listed, approximately 80% were seen once. The sequenced sample was peripheral blood. Receptors originate from a woman aged 70-85 years with acute or convalescent COVID-19.

V and J are TRBV6-5 and TRBJ1-3, with 11 bases aligning to TRBD1. Germline V gene lookup returns CDR1 MNHEY and CDR2 SVGAGI. The CDR3 contains 16 residues. Trimming at V came to 2 bases and at J to 2 bases, leaving 2 bases not matched to a gene. Written as DNA, the CDR3 is TGTGCCAGCAGTTACGGGGGACAGGGGGCTGGAAACACCATATATTTT. Protein: CASSYGGQGAGNTIYF.

V is TRBV28 and J is TRBJ2-1; 7 bases are a match to TRBD1. The CDR3 consists of 14 residues. CDR1 MDHEN and CDR2 SYDVKM come from the germline V gene. J lost 3 bases, V lost 2 bases, and 1 base had no gene match. CDR3 amino acids: CASSLGTVYNEQFF. For the CDR3, the DNA is TGTGCCAGCAGTTTAGGGACAGTCTACAATGAGCAGTTCTTC.

The chain uses TRBV11-2 and TRBJ1-2; 7 bases match TRBD1. With V trimmed by 2 bases and J by 2 bases, 5 bases remained unmatched. From germline, CDR1 is SGHAT and CDR2 FQNNGV. The CDR3 extends over 15 amino acids. CDR3 protein: CASSLYGGGNYGYTF. CDR3 DNA sequence: TGTGCCAGCAGCTTATACGGAGGGGGCAACTATGGCTACACCTTC.

This clone was seen a few times. The chain couples TRBV15 to TRBJ1-5; a possible D gene is TRBD1 (6 bases). The CDR3 runs 16 residues. Trimming removed 0 bases from V and 4 bases from J, with 13 bases in between. The germline gives CDR1 LNHNV, CDR2 YYDKDF (reference sequence). As DNA, the CDR3 is TGTGCCACCAGCAGAGATTTGGGGGCCCTAAATCAGCCCCAGCATTTT. Its translation: CATSRDLGALNQPQHF.

The chain carries TRBV7-2 and TRBJ1-5; 9 bases fit TRBD1. The V gene end was trimmed by 7 bases and the J gene end by 0 bases; junction bases not matched to a gene: 7. The CDR3 runs 16 residues. Germline-derived CDR1 and CDR2 are SGHTA and FQGNSA. The DNA of the CDR3 is TGTGCCAGCAAACGACAGGGGGGGAATAGCAATCAGCCCCAGCATTTT. Amino acids: CASKRQGGNSNQPQHF. The variable domain in full, with the rest retrieved from reference TRBV7-2 and TRBJ1-5, is GAGVSQSPSNKVTEKGKDVELRCDPISGHTALYWYRQSLGQGLEFLIYFQGNSAPDKSGLPSDRFSAERTGGSVSTLTIQRTQQEDSAVYLCASKRQGGNSNQPQHFGDGTRLSIL.

This rearrangement joins TRBV24-1 to TRBJ2-2, with D possibly matching TRBD1 (5 bases). From germline, CDR1 is KGHDR and CDR2 SFDVKD. Trimming shortened V by 9 bases and J by 3 bases, and 13 bases separated the two germline ends. The CDR3 spans 14 residues. DNA for the CDR3: TGTGCCACCCAGGGTAGAGCCGACACCGGGGAGCTGTTTTTT. Protein sequence: CATQGRADTGELFF.

This clone was detected a few times. The genes are TRBV2 and TRBJ1-2, with a weak D call TRBD1 (5 bases). CDR1 and CDR2 (germline): SNHLY, FYNNEI. The V and J ends lost 3 bases and 8 bases respectively, with 10 bases between them. The CDR3 loop spans 12 amino acids. The CDR3 reads CASSERQRGYTF. The CDR3 nucleotides are TGTGCCAGCAGTGAGAGACAGAGAGGCTACACCTTC.

This rearrangement joins TRBV29-1 to TRBJ2-7, with 9 bases lining up with TRBD1. CDR1 and CDR2 from the germline V gene are SQVTM and ANQGSEA. V shed 0 bases, J shed 4 bases, and the junction held 1 base outside the gene matches. The CDR3 runs 13 residues. CDR3: CSVEDDRGYEQYF. In nucleotides, the CDR3 is TGCAGCGTTGAAGATGACAGGGGGTACGAGCAGTACTTC.

J is TRBJ1-2 and V is TRBV28; no reliable D call. This CDR3 contains 12 residues. Germline lookup yields CDR1 MDHEN and CDR2 SYDVKM. Trimming took 3 bases from V and 4 from J, leaving 6 bases between them. The CDR3 sequence: CASSFGSYGYTF. The CDR3 DNA sequence: TGTGCCAGCAGTTTTGGTAGCTATGGCTACACCTTC.